This TCR beta chain originates from a study of CD8 T cells in Susac syndrome. The study, taken as a whole, reports: The study recognized that the number of individuals in its TCR sequencing and HLA analysis was relatively small.

Per germline, CDR1 MNHNS and CDR2 SASEGT. V lost 6 bases to trimming and J lost 5 bases; unmatched junction nucleotides: 18. The CDR3 totals 17 residues. Sequencing targeted TCR beta in T cells from blood (CD8+ and CD4+). Through negative isolation, CD4+ and CD8+ T cells were obtained, while TEMRA cells were enriched using FACS. RNA in amounts of roughly 0.5 to 1 ug was reverse transcribed with random hexamers. The authors amplified TCR beta CDR3 across 54 Vbeta and 13 Jbeta using immunoSEQ multiplex PCR. TCRdb called the immunoSEQ multiplex PCR reads again in MiXCR, with one record for every CDR3 protein. The data hold around 180,000 distinct CDR3 sequences, with roughly 96% observed a single time. Turning to this clonotype: Its antigen is still unknown.

The specimen was CD8+ T cells from PBMCs. The V call is TRBV6-1, the J call TRBJ2-5, with 7 bases lining up with TRBD1. This clonotype was sampled from a human donor with multiple sclerosis. Here the CDR3 reads CASRGTGVRSSKETQYF. The CDR3 nucleotides read TGTGCCAGCAGGGGAACAGGGGTAAGATCGAGTAAGGAGACCCAGTACTTC.